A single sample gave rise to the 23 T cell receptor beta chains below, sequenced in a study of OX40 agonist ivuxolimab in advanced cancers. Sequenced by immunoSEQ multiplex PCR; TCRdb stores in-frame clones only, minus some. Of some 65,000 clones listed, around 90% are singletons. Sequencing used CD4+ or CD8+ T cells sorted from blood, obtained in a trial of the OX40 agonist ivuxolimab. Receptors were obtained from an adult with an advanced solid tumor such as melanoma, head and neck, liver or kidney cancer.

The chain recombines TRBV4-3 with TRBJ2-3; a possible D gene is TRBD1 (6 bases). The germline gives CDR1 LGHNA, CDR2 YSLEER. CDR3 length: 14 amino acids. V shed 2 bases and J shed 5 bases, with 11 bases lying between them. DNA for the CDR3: TGCGCCAGCAGCCAAACAGGGAAGGAAGATACGCAGTATTTT. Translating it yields CASSQTGKEDTQYF.

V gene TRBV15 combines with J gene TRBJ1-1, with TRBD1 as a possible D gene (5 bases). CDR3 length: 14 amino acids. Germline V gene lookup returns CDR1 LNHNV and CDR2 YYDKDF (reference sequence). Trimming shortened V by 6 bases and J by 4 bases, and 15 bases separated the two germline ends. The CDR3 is CATRLGEISTEAFF. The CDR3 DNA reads TGTGCCACCAGGCTGGGGGAGATTTCCACTGAAGCTTTCTTT.

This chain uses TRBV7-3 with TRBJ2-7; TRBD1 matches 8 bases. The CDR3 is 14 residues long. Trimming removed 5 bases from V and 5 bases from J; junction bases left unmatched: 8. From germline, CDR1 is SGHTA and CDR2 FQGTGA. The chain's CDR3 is CASSLGQVSHEQYF. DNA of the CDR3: TGTGCCAGCAGCCTGGGACAGGTCAGCCACGAGCAGTACTTC. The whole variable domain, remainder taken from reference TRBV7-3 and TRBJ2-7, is GAGVSQTPSNKVTEKGKYVELRCDPISGHTALYWYRQSLGQGPEFLIYFQGTGAADDSGLPNDRFFAVRPEGSVSTLKIQRTERGDSAVYLCASSLGQVSHEQYFGPGTRLTVT.

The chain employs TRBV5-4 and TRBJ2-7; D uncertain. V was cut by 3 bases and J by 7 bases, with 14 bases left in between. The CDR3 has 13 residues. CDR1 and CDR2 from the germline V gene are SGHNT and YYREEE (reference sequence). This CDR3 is CASSSEPLGEQYF. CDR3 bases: TGTGCCAGCAGCTCCGAACCTCTGGGGGAGCAGTACTTC.

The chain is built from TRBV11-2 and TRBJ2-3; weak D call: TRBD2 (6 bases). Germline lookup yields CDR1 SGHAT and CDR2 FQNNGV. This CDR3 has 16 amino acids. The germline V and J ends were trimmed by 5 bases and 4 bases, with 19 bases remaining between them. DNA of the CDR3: TGTGCCAGCAGCCCCATGGCTAGCGTAACTGCAGATACGCAGTATTTT. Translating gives CASSPMASVTADTQYF.

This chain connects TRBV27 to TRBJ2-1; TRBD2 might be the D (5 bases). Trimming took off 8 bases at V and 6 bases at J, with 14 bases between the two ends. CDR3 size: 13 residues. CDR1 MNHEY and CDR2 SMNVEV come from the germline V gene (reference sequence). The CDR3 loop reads CASRSGNINEQFF. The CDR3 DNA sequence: TGTGCCAGCCGGTCGGGGAATATCAATGAGCAGTTCTTC.

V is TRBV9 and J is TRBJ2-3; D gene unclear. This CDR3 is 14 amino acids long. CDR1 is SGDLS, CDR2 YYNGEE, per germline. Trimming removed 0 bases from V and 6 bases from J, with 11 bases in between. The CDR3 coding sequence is TGTGCCAGCAGCGTAGGAAGGACGGCGGATACGCAGTATTTT. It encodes CASSVGRTADTQYF.

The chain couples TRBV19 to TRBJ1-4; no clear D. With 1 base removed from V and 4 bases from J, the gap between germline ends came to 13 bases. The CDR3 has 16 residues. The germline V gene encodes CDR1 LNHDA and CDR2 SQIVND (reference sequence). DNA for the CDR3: TGTGCCAGTAGTATAGCTTCGCGGCGAGGTAATGAAAAACTGTTTTTT. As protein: CASSIASRRGNEKLFF.

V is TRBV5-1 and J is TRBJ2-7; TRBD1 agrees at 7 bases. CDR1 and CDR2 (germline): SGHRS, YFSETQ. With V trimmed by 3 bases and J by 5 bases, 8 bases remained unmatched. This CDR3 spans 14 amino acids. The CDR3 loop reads CASSSRDRVDEQYF. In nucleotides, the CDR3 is TGCGCCAGCAGCTCCCGCGACAGGGTAGACGAGCAGTACTTC.

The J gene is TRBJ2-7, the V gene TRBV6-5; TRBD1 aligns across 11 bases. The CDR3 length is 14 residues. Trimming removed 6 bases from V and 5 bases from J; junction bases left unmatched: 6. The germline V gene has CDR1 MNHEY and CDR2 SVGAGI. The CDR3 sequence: CASRRPGQGDEQYF. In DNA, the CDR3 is TGTGCCAGCAGACGACCGGGACAGGGGGACGAGCAGTACTTC.

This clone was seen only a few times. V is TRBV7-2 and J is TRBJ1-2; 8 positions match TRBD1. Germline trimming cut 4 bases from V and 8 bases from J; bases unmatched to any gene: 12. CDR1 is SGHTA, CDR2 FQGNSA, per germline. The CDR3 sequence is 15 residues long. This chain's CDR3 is CASSSPQGGLGGYTF. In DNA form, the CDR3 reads TGTGCCAGCAGCTCCCCACAGGGGGGATTAGGAGGCTACACCTTC.

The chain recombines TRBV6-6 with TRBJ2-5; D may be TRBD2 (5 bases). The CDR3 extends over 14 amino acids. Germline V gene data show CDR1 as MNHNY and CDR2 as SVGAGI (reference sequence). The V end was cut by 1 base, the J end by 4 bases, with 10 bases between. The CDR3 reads CASSYFSGRETQYF. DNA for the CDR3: TGTGCCAGCAGTTACTTCAGCGGCAGAGAGACCCAGTACTTC.

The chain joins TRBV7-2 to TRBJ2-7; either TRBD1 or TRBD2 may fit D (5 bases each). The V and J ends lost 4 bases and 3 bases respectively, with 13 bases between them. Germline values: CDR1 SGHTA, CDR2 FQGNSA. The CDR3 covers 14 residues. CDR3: CASSSPGTRYEQYF. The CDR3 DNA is TGTGCCAGCAGCTCACCCGGGACGCGCTACGAGCAGTACTTC.

CDR3 sequence: CASSQSHMNTEAFF. The CDR3 region has the DNA TGTGCCAGCTCACAGAGCCACATGAACACTGAAGCTTTCTTT. J is TRBJ1-1 and V is TRBV18; D gene unclear. The CDR3 contains 14 residues. Germline V CDR1 and CDR2: KGHSH, LQKENI. The V gene lost 4 bases and the J gene lost 0 bases, with 9 bases spanning the gap.

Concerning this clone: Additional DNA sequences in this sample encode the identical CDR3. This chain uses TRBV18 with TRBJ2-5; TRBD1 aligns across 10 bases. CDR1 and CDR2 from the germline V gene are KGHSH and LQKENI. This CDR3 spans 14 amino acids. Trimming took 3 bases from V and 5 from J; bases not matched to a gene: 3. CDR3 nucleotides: TGTGCCAGCTCACCGGGACAGGGGAGTGAGACCCAGTACTTC. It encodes CASSPGQGSETQYF.

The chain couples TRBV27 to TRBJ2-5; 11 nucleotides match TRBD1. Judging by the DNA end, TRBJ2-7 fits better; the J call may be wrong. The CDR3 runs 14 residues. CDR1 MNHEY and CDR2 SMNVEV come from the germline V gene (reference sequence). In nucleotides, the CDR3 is TGTGCCAGCAGTTTATCCGGGACAGGGGGCGAGCAGTACTTC. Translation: CASSLSGTGGEQYF.

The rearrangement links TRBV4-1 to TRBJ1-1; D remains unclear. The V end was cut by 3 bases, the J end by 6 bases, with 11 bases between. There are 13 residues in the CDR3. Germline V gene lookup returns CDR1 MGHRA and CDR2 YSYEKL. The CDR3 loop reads CASSQTDLAEAFF. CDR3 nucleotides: TGCGCCAGCAGCCAGACGGACCTGGCTGAAGCTTTCTTT.

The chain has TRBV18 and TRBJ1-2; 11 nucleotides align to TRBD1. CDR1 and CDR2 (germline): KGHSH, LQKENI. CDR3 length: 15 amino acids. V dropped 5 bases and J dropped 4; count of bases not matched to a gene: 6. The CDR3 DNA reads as TGTGCCAGCTCATCTCGGACAGGGGGCAGCTATGGCTACACCTTC. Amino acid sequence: CASSSRTGGSYGYTF.

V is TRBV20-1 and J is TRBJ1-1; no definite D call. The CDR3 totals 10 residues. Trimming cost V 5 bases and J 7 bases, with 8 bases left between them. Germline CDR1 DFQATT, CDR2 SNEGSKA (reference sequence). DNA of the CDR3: TGCAGTGCTCTAGGCGTTGAAGCTTTCTTT. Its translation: CSALGVEAFF.

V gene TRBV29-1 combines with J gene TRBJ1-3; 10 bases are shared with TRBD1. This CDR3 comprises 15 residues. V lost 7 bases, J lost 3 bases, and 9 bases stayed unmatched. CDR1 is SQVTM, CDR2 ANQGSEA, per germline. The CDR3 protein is CSAQTGGFHGNTIYF. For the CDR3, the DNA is TGCAGCGCCCAGACAGGGGGCTTTCATGGAAACACCATATATTTT.

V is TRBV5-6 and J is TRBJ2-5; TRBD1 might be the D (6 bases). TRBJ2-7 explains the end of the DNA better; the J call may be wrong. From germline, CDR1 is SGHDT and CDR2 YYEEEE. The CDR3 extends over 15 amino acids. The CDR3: CASSFSGTSSYEQYF. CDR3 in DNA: TGTGCCAGCAGCTTTTCCGGGACAAGCTCCTACGAGCAGTACTTC.

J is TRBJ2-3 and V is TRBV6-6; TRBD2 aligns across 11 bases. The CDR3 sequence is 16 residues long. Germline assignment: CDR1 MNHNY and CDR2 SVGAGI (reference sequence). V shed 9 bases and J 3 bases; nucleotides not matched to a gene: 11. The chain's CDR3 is CASSHPSSGGTDTQYF. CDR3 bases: TGTGCCAGTTCCCACCCCTCTAGCGGGGGGACAGATACGCAGTATTTT.

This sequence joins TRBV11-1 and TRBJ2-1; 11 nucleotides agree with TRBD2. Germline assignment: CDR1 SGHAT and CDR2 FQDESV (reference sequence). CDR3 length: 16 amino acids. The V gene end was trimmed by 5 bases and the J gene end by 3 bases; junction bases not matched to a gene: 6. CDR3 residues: CASSGPLAGGYNEQFF. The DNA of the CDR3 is TGTGCCAGCAGCGGACCTCTAGCGGGGGGCTACAATGAGCAGTTCTTC. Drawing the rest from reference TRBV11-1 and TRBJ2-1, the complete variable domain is EAEVAQSPRYKITEKSQAVAFWCDPISGHATLYWYRQILGQGPELLVQFQDESVVDDSQLPKDRFSAERLKGVDSTLKIQPAELGDSAMYLCASSGPLAGGYNEQFFGPGTRLTVL.